The sequence of this TCR beta chain was determined in a study of shared clonotypes between healthy human individuals. General observations from the study: Larger estimated richness was generally recorded for naive subsets relative to memory subsets.

As concerns this clone: Its target is not known.

Those who donated were healthy HIV-negative adults, with no recent acute infections or vaccinations reported. CD4+ cells yielded CD45RA+ naive and CD45RA-negative memory subsets. The protocol was immunoSEQ multiplex PCR, while the TCRdb copy is restricted to in-frame clones and leaves out a portion. This repertoire shows around 990,000 clones, roughly 80% found once; its top ten account for about 0.94%. Specimen: memory CD4+ T cells from PBMCs. Indicated subset: CD45RA-negative fraction. This clonotype was obtained from a man younger than 35 in good health. Some clones in this sample may be carry-over from other donors' samples.

Here the CDR3 DNA reads TGCGCCAGCAGCTTGGAATGGCCAGGGGGTCCGGGGAACATTCAGTACTTC. Amino acid sequence: CASSLEWPGGPGNIQYF. V usage is TRBV5-1 and J usage is TRBJ2-4; TRBD1 matches at 7 bases. Germline trimming cut 0 bases from V and 7 bases from J; bases unmatched to any gene: 13. The CDR3 covers 17 residues. In germline, CDR1 is SGHRS, CDR2 YFSETQ.